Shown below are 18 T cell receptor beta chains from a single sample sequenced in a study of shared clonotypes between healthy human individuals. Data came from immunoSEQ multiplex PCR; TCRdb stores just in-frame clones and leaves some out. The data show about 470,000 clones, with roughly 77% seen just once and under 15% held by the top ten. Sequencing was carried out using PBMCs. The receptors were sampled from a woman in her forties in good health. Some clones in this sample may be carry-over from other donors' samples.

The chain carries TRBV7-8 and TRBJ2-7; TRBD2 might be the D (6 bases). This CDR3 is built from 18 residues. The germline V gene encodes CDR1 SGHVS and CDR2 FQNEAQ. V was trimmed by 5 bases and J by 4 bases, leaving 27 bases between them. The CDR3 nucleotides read TGTGCCAGCAGCCCACCTGGGGGAGGTTGGCGGAGGGGTTACGAGCAGTACTTC. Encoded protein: CASSPPGGGWRRGYEQYF.

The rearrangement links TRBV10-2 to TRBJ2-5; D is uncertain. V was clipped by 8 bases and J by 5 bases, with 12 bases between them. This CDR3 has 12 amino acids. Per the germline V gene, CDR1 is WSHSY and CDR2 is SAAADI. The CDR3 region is CASAGVGETQYF. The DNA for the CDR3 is TGCGCCAGCGCAGGAGTAGGTGAGACCCAGTACTTC.

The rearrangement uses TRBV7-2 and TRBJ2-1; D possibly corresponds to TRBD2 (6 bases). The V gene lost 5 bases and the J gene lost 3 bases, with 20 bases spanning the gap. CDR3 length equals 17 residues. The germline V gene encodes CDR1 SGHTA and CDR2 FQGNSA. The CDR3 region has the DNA TGTGCCAGCAGCACCGGCGGGGTAGCTGCACGCTACAATGAGCAGTTCTTC. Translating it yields CASSTGGVAARYNEQFF.

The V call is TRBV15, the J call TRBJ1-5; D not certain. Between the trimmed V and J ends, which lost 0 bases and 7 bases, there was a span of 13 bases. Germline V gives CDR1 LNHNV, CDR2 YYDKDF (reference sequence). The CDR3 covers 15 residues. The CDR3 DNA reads TGTGCCACCAGCAGAGAATATGGCGCAAGGCAGCCCCAGCATTTT. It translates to CATSREYGARQPQHF.

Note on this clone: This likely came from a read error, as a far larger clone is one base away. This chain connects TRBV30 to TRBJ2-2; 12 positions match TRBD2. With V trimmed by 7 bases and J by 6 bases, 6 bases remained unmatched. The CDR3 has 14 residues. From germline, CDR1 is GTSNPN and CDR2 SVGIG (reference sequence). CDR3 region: CASLRLAGAGELFF. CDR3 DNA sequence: TGTGCCTCCCTCCGACTAGCGGGAGCCGGGGAGCTGTTTTTT.

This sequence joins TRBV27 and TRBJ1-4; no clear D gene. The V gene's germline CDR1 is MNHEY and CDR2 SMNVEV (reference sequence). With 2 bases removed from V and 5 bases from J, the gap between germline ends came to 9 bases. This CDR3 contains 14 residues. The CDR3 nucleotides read TGTGCCAGCAGTTTACAAACCGCCAATGAAAAACTGTTTTTT. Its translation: CASSLQTANEKLFF.

The DNA of the CDR3 is TGTGCCAGCAGTCGAGGCGGTCAAGAGACCCAGTACTTC. It codes for CASSRGGQETQYF. The chain combines TRBV11-2 with TRBJ2-5; D is ambiguous. Trimming pared 6 bases from V and 2 bases from J, leaving 10 bases between. CDR3 length: 13 amino acids. The germline V gene encodes CDR1 SGHAT and CDR2 FQNNGV.

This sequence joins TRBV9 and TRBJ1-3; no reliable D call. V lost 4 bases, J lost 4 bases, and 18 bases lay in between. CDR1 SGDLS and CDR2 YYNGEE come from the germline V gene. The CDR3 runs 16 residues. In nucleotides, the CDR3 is TGTGCCAGCAGCACCCCCCGAGGTGGTTCGGGAAACACCATATATTTT. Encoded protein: CASSTPRGGSGNTIYF.

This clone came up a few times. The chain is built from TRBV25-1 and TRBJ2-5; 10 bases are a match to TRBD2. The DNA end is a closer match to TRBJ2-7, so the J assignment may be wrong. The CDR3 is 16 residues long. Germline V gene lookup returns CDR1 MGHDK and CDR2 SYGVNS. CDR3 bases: TGTGCCAGCAGTCCTAGCGGGAGCCGATCACGGGGCGAGCAGTACTTC. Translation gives CASSPSGSRSRGEQYF.

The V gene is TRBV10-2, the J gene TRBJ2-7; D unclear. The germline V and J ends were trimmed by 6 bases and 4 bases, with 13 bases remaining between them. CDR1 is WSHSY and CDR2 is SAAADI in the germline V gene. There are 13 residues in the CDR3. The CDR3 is CASSVGPTYEQYF. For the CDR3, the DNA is TGCGCCAGCAGCGTCGGGCCTACATACGAGCAGTACTTC.

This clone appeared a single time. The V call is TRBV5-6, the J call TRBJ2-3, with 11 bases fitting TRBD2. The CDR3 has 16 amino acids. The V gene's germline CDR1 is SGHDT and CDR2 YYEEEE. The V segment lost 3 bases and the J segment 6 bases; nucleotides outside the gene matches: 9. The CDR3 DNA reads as TGTGCCAGCAGCTCGCCGACTAGCGGGGTAGGGGATACGCAGTATTTT. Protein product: CASSSPTSGVGDTQYF.

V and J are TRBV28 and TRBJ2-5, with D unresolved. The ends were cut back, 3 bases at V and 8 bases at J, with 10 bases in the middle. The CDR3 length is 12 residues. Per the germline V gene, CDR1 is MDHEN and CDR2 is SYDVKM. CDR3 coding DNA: TGTGCCAGCAGTTTTGGAAAGAGAACCCAGTACTTC. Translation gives CASSFGKRTQYF.

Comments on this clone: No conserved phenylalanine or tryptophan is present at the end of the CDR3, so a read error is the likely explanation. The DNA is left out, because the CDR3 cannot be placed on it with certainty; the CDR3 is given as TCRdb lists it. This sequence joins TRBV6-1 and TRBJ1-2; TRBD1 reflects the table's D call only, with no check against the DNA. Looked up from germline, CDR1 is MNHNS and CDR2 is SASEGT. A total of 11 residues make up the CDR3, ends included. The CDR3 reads CASSEGDADIV.

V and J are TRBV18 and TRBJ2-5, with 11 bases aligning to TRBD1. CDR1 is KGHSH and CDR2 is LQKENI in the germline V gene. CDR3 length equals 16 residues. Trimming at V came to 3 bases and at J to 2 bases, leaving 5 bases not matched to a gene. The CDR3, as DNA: TGTGCCAGCTCACCCTGGACAGGGGGCGGGCAAGAGACCCAGTACTTC. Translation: CASSPWTGGGQETQYF. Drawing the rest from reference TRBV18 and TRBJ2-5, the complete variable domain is NAGVMQNPRHLVRRRGQEARLRCSPMKGHSHVYWYRQLPEEGLKFMVYLQKENIIDESGMPKERFSAEFPKEGPSILRIQQVVRGDSAAYFCASSPWTGGGQETQYFGPGTRLLVL.

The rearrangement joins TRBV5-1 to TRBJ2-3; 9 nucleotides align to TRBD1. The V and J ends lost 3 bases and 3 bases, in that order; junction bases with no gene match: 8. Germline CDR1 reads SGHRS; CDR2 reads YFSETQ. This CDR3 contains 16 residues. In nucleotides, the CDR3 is TGCGCCAGCAGCTCTCCAACAGGGGGCAGGACAGATACGCAGTATTTT. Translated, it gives CASSSPTGGRTDTQYF.

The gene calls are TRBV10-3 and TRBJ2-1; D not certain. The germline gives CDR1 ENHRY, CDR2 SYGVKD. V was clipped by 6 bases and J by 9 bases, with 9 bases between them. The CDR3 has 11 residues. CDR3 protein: CAIRKLGEQFF. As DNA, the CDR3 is TGTGCCATCAGGAAATTAGGTGAGCAGTTCTTC.

CDR3 sequence: CASSRDGNQPQHF. CDR3 DNA: TGTGCCAGCAGTAGGGACGGCAATCAGCCCCAGCATTTT. The chain combines TRBV25-1 with TRBJ1-5, with D perhaps TRBD1 (5 bases). The V end was cut by 5 bases, the J end by 2 bases, with 7 bases between. The V gene's germline CDR1 is MGHDK and CDR2 SYGVNS. This CDR3 is built from 13 residues.

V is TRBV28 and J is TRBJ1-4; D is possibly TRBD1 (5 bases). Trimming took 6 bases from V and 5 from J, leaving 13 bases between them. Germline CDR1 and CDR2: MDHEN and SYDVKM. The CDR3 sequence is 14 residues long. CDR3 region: CASSQAGGNEKLFF. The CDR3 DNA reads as TGTGCCAGCAGCCAAGCCGGGGGAAATGAAAAACTGTTTTTT. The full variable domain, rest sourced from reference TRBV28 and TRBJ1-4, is DVKVTQSSRYLVKRTGEKVFLECVQDMDHENMFWYRQDPGLGLRLIYFSYDVKMKEKGDIPEGYSVSREKKERFSLILESASTNQTSMYLCASSQAGGNEKLFFGSGTQLSVL.